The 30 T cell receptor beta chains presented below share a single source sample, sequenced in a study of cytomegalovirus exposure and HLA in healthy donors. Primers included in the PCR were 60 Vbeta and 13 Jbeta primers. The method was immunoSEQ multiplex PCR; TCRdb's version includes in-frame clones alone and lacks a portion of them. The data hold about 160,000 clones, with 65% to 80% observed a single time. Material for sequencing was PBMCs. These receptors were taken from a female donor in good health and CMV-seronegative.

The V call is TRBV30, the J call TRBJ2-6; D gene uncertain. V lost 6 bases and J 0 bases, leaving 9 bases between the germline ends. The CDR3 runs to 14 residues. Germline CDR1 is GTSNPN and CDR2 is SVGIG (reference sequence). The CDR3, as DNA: TGTGCCTGTGACACAAACTCTGGGGCCAACGTCCTGACTTTC. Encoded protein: CACDTNSGANVLTF.

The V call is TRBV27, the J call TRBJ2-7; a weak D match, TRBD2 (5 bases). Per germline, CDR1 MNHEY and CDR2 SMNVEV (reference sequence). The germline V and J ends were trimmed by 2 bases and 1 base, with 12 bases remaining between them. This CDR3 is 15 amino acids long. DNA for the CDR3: TGTGCCAGCAGTTTACGAGGGATCCTTTCCTACGAGCAGTACTTC. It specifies CASSLRGILSYEQYF.

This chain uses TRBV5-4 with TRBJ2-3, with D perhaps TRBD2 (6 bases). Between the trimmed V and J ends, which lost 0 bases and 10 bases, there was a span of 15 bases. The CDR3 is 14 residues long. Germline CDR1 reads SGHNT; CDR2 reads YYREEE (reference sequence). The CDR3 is CASSLGSGSSPQYF. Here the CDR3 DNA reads TGTGCCAGCAGCTTGGGTTCCGGGAGCAGTCCGCAGTATTTT.

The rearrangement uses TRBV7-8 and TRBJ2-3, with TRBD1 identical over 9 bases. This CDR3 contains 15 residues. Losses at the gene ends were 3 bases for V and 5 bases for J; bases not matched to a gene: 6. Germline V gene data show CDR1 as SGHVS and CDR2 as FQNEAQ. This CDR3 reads CASSLTGGSGDTQYF. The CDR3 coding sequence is TGTGCCAGCAGCTTGACAGGGGGTTCAGGAGATACGCAGTATTTT. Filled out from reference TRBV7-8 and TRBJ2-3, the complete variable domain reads GAGVSQSPRYKVAKRGQDVALRCDPISGHVSLFWYQQALGQGPEFLTYFQNEAQLDKSGLPSDRFFAERPEGSVSTLKIQRTQQEDSAVYLCASSLTGGSGDTQYFGPGTRLTVL.

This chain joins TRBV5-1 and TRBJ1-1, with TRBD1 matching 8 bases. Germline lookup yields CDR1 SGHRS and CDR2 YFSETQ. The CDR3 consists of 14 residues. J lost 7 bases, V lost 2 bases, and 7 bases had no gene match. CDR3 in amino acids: CASSFGTGGSEAFF. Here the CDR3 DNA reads TGCGCCAGCAGCTTTGGGACAGGAGGAAGTGAAGCTTTCTTT.

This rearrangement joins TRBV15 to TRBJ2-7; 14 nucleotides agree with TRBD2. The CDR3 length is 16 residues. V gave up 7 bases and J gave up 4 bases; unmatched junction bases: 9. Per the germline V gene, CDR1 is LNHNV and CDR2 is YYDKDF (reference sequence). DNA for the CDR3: TGTGCCACCAACAAGGGGACTAGCGGGGGACCTTACGAGCAGTACTTC. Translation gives CATNKGTSGGPYEQYF.

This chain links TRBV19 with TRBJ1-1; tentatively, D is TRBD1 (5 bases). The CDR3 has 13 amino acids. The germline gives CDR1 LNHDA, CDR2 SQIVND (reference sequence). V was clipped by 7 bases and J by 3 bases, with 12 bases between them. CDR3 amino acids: CASNQGRDTEAFF. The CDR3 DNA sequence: TGTGCCAGTAATCAGGGAAGGGACACTGAAGCTTTCTTT.

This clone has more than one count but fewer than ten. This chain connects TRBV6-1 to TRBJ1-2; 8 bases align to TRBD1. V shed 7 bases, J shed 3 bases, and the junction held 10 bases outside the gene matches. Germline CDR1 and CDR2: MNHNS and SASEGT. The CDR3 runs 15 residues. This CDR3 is CASTLTAGGYYGYTF. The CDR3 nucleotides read TGTGCCAGCACCCTAACAGCAGGGGGCTACTATGGCTACACCTTC.

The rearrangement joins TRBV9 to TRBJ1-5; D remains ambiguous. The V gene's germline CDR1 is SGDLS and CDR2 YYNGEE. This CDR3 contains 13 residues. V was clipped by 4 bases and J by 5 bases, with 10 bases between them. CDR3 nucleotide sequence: TGTGCCAGCAGCAGGGAGGAGGATCAGCCCCAGCATTTT. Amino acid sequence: CASSREEDQPQHF.

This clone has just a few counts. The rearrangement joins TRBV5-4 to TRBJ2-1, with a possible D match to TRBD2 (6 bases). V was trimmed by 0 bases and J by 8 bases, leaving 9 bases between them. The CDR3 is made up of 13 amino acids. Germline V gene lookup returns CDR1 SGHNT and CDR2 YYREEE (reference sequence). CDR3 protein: CASSLGLVYEQFF. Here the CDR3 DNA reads TGTGCCAGCAGCTTGGGACTAGTCTATGAGCAGTTCTTC.

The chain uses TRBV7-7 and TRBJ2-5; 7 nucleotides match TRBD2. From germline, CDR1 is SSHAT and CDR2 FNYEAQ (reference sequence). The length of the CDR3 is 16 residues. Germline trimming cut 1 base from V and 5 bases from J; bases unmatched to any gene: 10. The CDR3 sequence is CASSLGSGGSRETQYF. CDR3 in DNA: TGTGCCAGCAGCTTAGGGTCGGGCGGGAGTAGGGAGACCCAGTACTTC.

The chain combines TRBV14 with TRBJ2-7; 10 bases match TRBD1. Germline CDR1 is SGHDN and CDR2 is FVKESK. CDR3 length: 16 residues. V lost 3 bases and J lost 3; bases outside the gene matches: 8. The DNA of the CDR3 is TGTGCCAGCAGCCATCCGGGACAGGGGTTGGGCTACGAGCAGTACTTC. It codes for CASSHPGQGLGYEQYF.

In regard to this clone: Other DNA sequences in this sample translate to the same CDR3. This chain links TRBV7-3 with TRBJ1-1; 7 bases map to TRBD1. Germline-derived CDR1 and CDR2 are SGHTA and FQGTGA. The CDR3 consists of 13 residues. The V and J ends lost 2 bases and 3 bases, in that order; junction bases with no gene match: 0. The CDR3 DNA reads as TGTGCCAGCAGCTTAGACAGGGACACTGAAGCTTTCTTT. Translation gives CASSLDRDTEAFF.

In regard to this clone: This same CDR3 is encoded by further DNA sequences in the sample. The chain's CDR3 is CSVRTGNTEAFF. For the CDR3, the DNA is TGCAGCGTCCGGACAGGGAACACTGAAGCTTTCTTT. This sequence joins TRBV29-1 and TRBJ1-1; TRBD1 matches at 7 bases. This CDR3 region has 12 residues. The V and J ends lost 6 bases and 1 base, in that order; junction bases with no gene match: 2. Germline loops: CDR1 SQVTM, CDR2 ANQGSEA.

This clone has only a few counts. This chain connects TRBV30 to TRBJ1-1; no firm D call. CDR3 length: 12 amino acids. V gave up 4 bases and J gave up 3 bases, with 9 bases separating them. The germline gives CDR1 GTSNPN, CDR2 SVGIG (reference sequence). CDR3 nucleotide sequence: TGTGCCTGGAATGGCGGATACACTGAAGCTTTCTTT. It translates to CAWNGGYTEAFF.

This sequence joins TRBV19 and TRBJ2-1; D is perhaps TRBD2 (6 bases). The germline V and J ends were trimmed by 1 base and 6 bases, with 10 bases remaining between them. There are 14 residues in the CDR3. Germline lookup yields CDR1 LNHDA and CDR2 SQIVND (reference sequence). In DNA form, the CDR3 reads TGTGCCAGTAGTATAGCGGGAGTACCCAATGAGCAGTTCTTC. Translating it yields CASSIAGVPNEQFF.

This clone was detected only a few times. The chain's CDR3 is CASSSSGGSEAFF. The CDR3 DNA reads as TGTGCCAGCAGCTCCTCAGGGGGAAGTGAAGCTTTCTTT. The V call is TRBV7-3, the J call TRBJ1-1; 7 bases fit TRBD1. Looked up from germline, CDR1 is SGHTA and CDR2 is FQGTGA. The V segment lost 4 bases and the J segment 7 bases; nucleotides outside the gene matches: 6. This CDR3 is built from 13 residues.

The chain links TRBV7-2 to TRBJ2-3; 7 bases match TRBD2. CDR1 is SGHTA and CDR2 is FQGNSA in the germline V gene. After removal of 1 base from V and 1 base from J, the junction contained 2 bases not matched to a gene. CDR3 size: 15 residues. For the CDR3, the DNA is TGTGCCAGCAGCTTAGGTCGGGGGGGCACAGATACGCAGTATTTT. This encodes CASSLGRGGTDTQYF.

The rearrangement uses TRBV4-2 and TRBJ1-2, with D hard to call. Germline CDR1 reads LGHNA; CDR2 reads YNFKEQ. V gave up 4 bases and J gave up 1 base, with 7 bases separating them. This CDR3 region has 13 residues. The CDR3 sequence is CASSPDINYGYTF. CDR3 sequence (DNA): TGTGCCAGCAGCCCAGATATTAACTATGGCTACACCTTC.

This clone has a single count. The CDR3 bases are TGTGCCAGTAGTATCCGAAGCCGGTCTGGAAACACCATATATTTT. This codes for CASSIRSRSGNTIYF. J is TRBJ1-3 and V is TRBV19; D call uncertain. Germline V CDR1 and CDR2: LNHDA, SQIVND (reference sequence). Deletions cut 3 bases from V and 1 base from J, with 10 bases between. This CDR3 is built from 15 residues.

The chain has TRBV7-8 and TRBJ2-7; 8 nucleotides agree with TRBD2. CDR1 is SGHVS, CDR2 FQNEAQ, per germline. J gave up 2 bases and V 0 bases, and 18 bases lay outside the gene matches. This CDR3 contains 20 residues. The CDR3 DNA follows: TGTGCCAGCAGCTTAGCCCCCTCACTTGCCGGGAGGGCCAAGGCCTACGAGCAGTACTTC. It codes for CASSLAPSLAGRAKAYEQYF.

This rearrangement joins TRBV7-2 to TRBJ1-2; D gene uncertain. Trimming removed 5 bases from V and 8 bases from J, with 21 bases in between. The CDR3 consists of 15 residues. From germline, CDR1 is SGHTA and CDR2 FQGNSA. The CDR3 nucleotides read TGTGCCAGCAGCCTAGTTGGAGGGTCCCTCTTAGGCTACACCTTC. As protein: CASSLVGGSLLGYTF.

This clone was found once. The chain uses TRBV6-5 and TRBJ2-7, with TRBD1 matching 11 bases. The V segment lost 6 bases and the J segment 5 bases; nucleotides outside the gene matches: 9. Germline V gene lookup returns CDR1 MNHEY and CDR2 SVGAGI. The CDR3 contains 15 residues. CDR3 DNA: TGTGCCAGCAGCCCTGGACAGGGGGCCCCCCACGAGCAGTACTTC. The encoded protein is CASSPGQGAPHEQYF.

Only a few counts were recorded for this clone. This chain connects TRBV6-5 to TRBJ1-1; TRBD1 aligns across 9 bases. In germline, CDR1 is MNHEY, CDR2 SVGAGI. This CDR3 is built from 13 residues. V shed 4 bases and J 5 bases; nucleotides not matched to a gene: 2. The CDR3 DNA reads TGTGCCAGCAGTTCCGACAGGGGGACTGAAGCTTTCTTT. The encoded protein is CASSSDRGTEAFF.

The CDR3 nucleotides read TGTGCCAGCAGCTCGGACAGGGCTGTCCTCCACTTT. Amino acid sequence: CASSSDRAVLHF. This chain connects TRBV7-3 to TRBJ1-6; TRBD1 matches at 8 bases. The germline CDR1 and CDR2 sequences are SGHTA and FQGTGA. The CDR3 spans 12 residues. The V and J ends lost 4 bases and 15 bases, in that order; junction bases with no gene match: 5. The whole variable domain, filled in from reference TRBV7-3 and TRBJ1-6, reads GAGVSQTPSNKVTEKGKYVELRCDPISGHTALYWYRQSLGQGPEFLIYFQGTGAADDSGLPNDRFFAVRPEGSVSTLKIQRTERGDSAVYLCASSSDRAVLHFGNGTRLTVT.

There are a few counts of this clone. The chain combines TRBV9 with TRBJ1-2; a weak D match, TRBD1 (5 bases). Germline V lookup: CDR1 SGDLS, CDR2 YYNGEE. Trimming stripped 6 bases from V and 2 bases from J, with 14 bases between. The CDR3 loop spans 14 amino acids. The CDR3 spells CASTSRGINYGYTF. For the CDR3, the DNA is TGTGCCAGCACCAGTAGGGGTATCAACTATGGCTACACCTTC.

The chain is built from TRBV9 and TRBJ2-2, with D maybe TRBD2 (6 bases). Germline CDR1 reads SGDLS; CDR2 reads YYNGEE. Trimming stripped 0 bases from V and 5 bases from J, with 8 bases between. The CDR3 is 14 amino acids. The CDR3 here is CASSVGRETGELFF. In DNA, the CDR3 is TGTGCCAGCAGCGTAGGACGGGAGACCGGGGAGCTGTTTTTT.

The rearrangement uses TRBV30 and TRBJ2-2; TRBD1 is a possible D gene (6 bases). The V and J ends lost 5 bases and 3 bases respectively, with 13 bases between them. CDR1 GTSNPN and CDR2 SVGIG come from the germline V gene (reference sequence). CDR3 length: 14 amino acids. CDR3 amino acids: CAWGGGFYTGELFF. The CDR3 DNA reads TGTGCCTGGGGGGGCGGATTTTACACCGGGGAGCTGTTTTTT.

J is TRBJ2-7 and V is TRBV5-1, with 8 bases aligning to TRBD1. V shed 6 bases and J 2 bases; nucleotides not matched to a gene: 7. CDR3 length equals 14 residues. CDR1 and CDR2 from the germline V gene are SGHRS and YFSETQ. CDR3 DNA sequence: TGCGCCAGCAACCTGCAGGGGGCTCCCTACGAGCAGTACTTC. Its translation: CASNLQGAPYEQYF.

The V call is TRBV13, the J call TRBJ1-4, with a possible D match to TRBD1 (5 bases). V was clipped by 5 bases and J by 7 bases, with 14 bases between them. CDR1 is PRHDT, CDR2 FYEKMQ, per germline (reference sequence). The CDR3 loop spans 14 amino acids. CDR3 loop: CASSQLGLSEKLFF. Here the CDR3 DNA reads TGTGCCAGCAGCCAGTTGGGGCTAAGTGAAAAACTGTTTTTT.